This T cell receptor (beta chain) comes out of a study of blood T cell repertoires in COVID-19. On the study more broadly: Material from acute and convalescent COVID-19 was sourced from the United States, Italy and Spain. The analysed material was cDNA or gDNA that came from T cells, B-cell-depleted T cells, or PBMCs.

CDR1 and CDR2 from the germline V gene are MGHDK and SYGVNS. The CDR3 length is 13 residues. With V trimmed by 4 bases and J by 8 bases, 5 bases remained unmatched. Per the original methods: Estimates of nucleated cell counts were drawn from the amplification of reference gene primers. The repertoire was sequenced with immunoSEQ multiplex PCR; TCRdb's copy has only in-frame clones and lacks some. The D gene and trimming were derived from the DNA, and the V and J assignments and clone size from that table. This sample has 200,000 to 250,000 clones, with 65% to 90% found just once. The chain couples TRBV25-1 to TRBJ2-1; 7 nucleotides match TRBD1. Source material: peripheral blood. The TCR originated in a man aged 50 to 59 with active or convalescent COVID-19. The CDR3 DNA reads TGTGCCAGCAGTGCAAGACAGGGCCATGAGCAGTTCTTC. Amino acid sequence: CASSARQGHEQFF.